The source of this T cell receptor (beta chain) is a study of T cells in Graves' hyperthyroidism and ophthalmopathy. Amplification of TCR beta CDR3 regions was performed using RNA transcripts as template. HTBI primers were used for first-round RT-PCR of the TCR CDR3. TCRdb passed the multiplex PCR reads through MiXCR, listing each CDR3 protein once. The top ten clones hold more than 4.5% of a sample with approximately 600,000 distinct CDR3 sequences, over 11% of them seen once. Any patient presenting with uncontrolled infection, other autoimmune disease, pregnancy or lactation was left out. Diagnoses were made from clinical symptoms, serum measures (thyroxine and TRAb), thyroid ultrasound and orbital computed tomography. V shed 0 bases and J 7 bases; nucleotides not matched to a gene: 8. CDR1 is SGHDT and CDR2 is YYEEEE in the germline V gene. The CDR3 is made up of 15 amino acids. This clonotype was detected ten times or more.

The chain recombines TRBV5-6 with TRBJ2-5, with 8 bases that match TRBD1. The sequenced sample consisted of blood. The TCR sequence derives from a woman aged 25 to 39 with Graves' hyperthyroidism that later progressed to Graves' ophthalmopathy. The CDR3 DNA reads TGTGCCAGCAGCTTGGGGACCGGGACAGGAGGGACCCAGTACTTC. Translation: CASSLGTGTGGTQYF.